A single sample is the source of the 19 T cell receptor beta chains below, sequenced in a study of siplizumab effects on memory and regulatory T cells. TCRdb keeps only in-frame clones here, not all; method: immunoSEQ multiplex PCR. Of 55,000 to 65,000 clones detected, just over 95% appear once; the ten largest clones hold about 1.1%. Sequencing used naive CD8+ T cells sorted from blood. The receptors come from a human donor in good health.

V gene TRBV27 combines with J gene TRBJ2-2, with D unclear. V was cut by 5 bases and J by 4 bases, with 5 bases left in between. The CDR3 consists of 12 residues. Per germline, CDR1 MNHEY and CDR2 SMNVEV (reference sequence). The CDR3 sequence is CASSLATGELFF. Here the CDR3 DNA reads TGTGCCAGCAGTCTGGCCACCGGGGAGCTGTTTTTT.

This clone was seen once. The chain uses TRBV28 and TRBJ2-2; D remains unclear. Looked up from germline, CDR1 is MDHEN and CDR2 is SYDVKM. V dropped 9 bases and J dropped 1 base, with 6 bases sitting between them. This CDR3 is 12 amino acids long. CDR3 coding DNA: TGTGCCAGTGGCGAGAACACCGGGGAGCTGTTTTTT. Residues: CASGENTGELFF.

This sequence joins TRBV2 and TRBJ2-3; D is unclear. The V end lost 1 base, the J end lost 8 bases, and 4 bases lay between the germline ends. CDR1 and CDR2 (germline): SNHLY, FYNNEI. This CDR3 spans 11 amino acids. Written as DNA, the CDR3 is TGTGCCAGCAGTGAAGGGTTTACGCAGTATTTT. This sequence encodes CASSEGFTQYF.

The chain is built from TRBV9 and TRBJ2-1, with a possible D match to TRBD2 (5 bases). CDR1 and CDR2 (germline): SGDLS, YYNGEE. V was shortened by 0 bases and J by 6 bases, with 13 bases between the two germline ends. The CDR3 is 15 amino acids. The CDR3 loop is CASSVAPRGINEQFF. In DNA form, the CDR3 reads TGTGCCAGCAGCGTAGCACCCCGGGGAATCAATGAGCAGTTCTTC.

In DNA, the CDR3 is TGTGCCAGCAGCCCCTTAAGCTCTGGGGCCAACGTCCTGACTTTC. Translated: CASSPLSSGANVLTF. The chain joins TRBV11-2 to TRBJ2-6; D gene unclear. CDR1 SGHAT and CDR2 FQNNGV come from the germline V gene. The CDR3 totals 15 residues. V lost 5 bases to trimming and J lost 0 bases, with 8 bases between them.

The chain links TRBV11-2 to TRBJ2-2, with D perhaps matching TRBD1 (6 bases). V was trimmed by 4 bases and J by 6 bases, leaving 15 bases between them. The CDR3 is 15 amino acids. Germline CDR1 reads SGHAT; CDR2 reads FQNNGV. The CDR3 nucleotides are TGTGCCAGCAGCTCAGGGGCTGGGGAAGCCGGGGAGCTGTTTTTT. This translates into CASSSGAGEAGELFF.

The chain carries TRBV14 and TRBJ2-7; D uncertain. CDR3 size: 14 residues. Trimming removed 1 base from V and 5 bases from J, with 12 bases in between. Per the germline V gene, CDR1 is SGHDN and CDR2 is FVKESK. CDR3 region: CASSQVLAAHEQYF. CDR3 in DNA: TGTGCCAGCAGCCAAGTTTTGGCCGCCCACGAGCAGTACTTC.

The chain is built from TRBV27 and TRBJ2-2; possibly TRBD1 or TRBD2 for D (5 bases each). Germline V gene lookup returns CDR1 MNHEY and CDR2 SMNVEV (reference sequence). The CDR3 runs 18 residues. V gave up 4 bases and J gave up 4 bases, with 22 bases separating them. The CDR3 region is CASSSPGPSQVVTGELFF. CDR3 sequence (DNA): TGTGCCAGCAGTTCGCCGGGACCTTCTCAAGTAGTCACCGGGGAGCTGTTTTTT.

The chain is built from TRBV4-1 and TRBJ1-2, with D unclear. This CDR3 spans 18 amino acids. V lost 1 base and J 2 bases, leaving 20 bases between the germline ends. The germline V gene has CDR1 MGHRA and CDR2 YSYEKL. The CDR3 DNA reads TGCGCCAGCAGCCAAGGACTTGGGAGTATCGAGACAAACTATGGCTACACCTTC. Its translation: CASSQGLGSIETNYGYTF.

The rearrangement uses TRBV29-1 and TRBJ2-3; 11 positions match TRBD2. Germline V gene lookup returns CDR1 SQVTM and CDR2 ANQGSEA. The CDR3 has 14 residues. The trim removed 5 bases at V and 1 base at J, leaving 2 bases unmatched. The CDR3 DNA reads TGCAGCGTTCCGACTAGCGGGGGCACAGATACGCAGTATTTT. Encoded protein: CSVPTSGGTDTQYF.

Turning to this clone: Other DNA sequences in this sample translate to the same CDR3. This chain links TRBV9 with TRBJ1-1; D call uncertain. Trimming removed 3 bases at V and 2 bases at J, with 5 bases between. CDR1 SGDLS and CDR2 YYNGEE come from the germline V gene. The CDR3 length is 12 residues. The CDR3 sequence: CASSGSNTEAFF. For the CDR3, the DNA is TGTGCCAGCAGCGGGTCAAACACTGAAGCTTTCTTT.

The chain recombines TRBV18 with TRBJ2-3; D gene uncertain. Germline assignment: CDR1 KGHSH and CDR2 LQKENI. V dropped 6 bases and J dropped 0 bases, with 13 bases sitting between them. This CDR3 spans 15 amino acids. The CDR3 bases are TGTGCCAGCTCCCTCCCCGGTTTTAGCACAGATACGCAGTATTTT. This sequence encodes CASSLPGFSTDTQYF.

The chain uses TRBV19 and TRBJ2-3, with 13 positions matching TRBD2. Per germline, CDR1 LNHDA and CDR2 SQIVND (reference sequence). CDR3 length equals 19 residues. With 4 bases clipped from V and 1 base from J, the junction kept 11 bases outside the gene matches. The CDR3 DNA sequence: TGTGCCAGTAGTACCGGACTAGCGGGAGTGGGAGAGGGCACAGATACGCAGTATTTT. It specifies CASSTGLAGVGEGTDTQYF.

This rearrangement joins TRBV9 to TRBJ2-1, with unresolved D. The germline gives CDR1 SGDLS, CDR2 YYNGEE. The CDR3 is 13 amino acids. V was trimmed by 0 bases and J by 4 bases, leaving 5 bases between them. Written as DNA, the CDR3 is TGTGCCAGCAGCGTAGCCCTTTACAATGAGCAGTTCTTC. Translated, it gives CASSVALYNEQFF.

The chain couples TRBV6-5 to TRBJ2-3; a weak D match, TRBD2 (5 bases). The germline V and J ends were trimmed by 10 bases and 2 bases, with 13 bases remaining between them. Germline values: CDR1 MNHEY, CDR2 SVGAGI. This CDR3 is built from 13 residues. The DNA for the CDR3 is TGTGCCACAGGACTGTTCGCCACAGATACGCAGTATTTT. It encodes CATGLFATDTQYF.

The V call is TRBV4-3, the J call TRBJ2-7, with a tentative D call TRBD2 (6 bases). CDR1 LGHNA and CDR2 YSLEER come from the germline V gene. With 3 bases removed from V and 0 bases from J, the gap between germline ends came to 12 bases. CDR3 size: 15 residues. For the CDR3, the DNA is TGCGCCAGCAGCCAGAGGGACGGGAGCTCCTACGAGCAGTACTTC. Translation gives CASSQRDGSSYEQYF.

The chain is built from TRBV4-2 and TRBJ2-5; D not resolved. The CDR3 is made up of 15 amino acids. Looked up from germline, CDR1 is LGHNA and CDR2 is YNFKEQ. Trimming shortened V by 4 bases and J by 5 bases, and 17 bases separated the two germline ends. CDR3 bases: TGTGCCAGCAGCCTCAGAAGCGACCGGCCCGAGACCCAGTACTTC. The encoded protein is CASSLRSDRPETQYF.

V and J are TRBV30 and TRBJ2-7; 11 nucleotides match TRBD1. V shed 4 bases, J shed 5 bases, and the junction held 4 bases outside the gene matches. Germline loops: CDR1 GTSNPN, CDR2 SVGIG (reference sequence). The CDR3 is 13 amino acids. CDR3 protein: CAWNGQGAHEQYF. CDR3 sequence (DNA): TGTGCCTGGAACGGACAGGGGGCGCACGAGCAGTACTTC. The variable domain in full, completed from reference TRBV30 and TRBJ2-7, reads SQTIHQWPATLVQPVGSPLSLECTVEGTSNPNLYWYRQAAGRGLQLLFYSVGIGQISSEVPQNLSASRPQDRQFILSSKKLLLSDSGFYLCAWNGQGAHEQYFGPGTRLTVT.

The chain couples TRBV19 to TRBJ2-2, with no clear D. The V gene's germline CDR1 is LNHDA and CDR2 SQIVND (reference sequence). The CDR3 runs to 13 residues. V shed 3 bases and J shed 1 base, with 3 bases lying between them. CDR3 nucleotide sequence: TGTGCCAGTAGTATCAAGAACACCGGGGAGCTGTTTTTT. Translation gives CASSIKNTGELFF.